The 25 T cell receptor beta chains presented below share a single source sample, sequenced in a study of metastatic and nonmetastatic thyroid tumors. Among the patients, none had received any treatment before thyroid surgery. MiXCR was used by TCRdb to re-call the PCR reads. Here the sample spans under 45,000 clones, about a sixth being singletons. Sequences were obtained from tumor tissue. These receptors originate from a female donor with papillary thyroid cancer or a benign thyroid nodule (not recorded which). Some clones in this sample may be carry-over from other donors' samples.

The sample holds a few counts of this clone. A junction end diverges from the germline sequence, so it may reflect a read error. The chain carries TRBV6-1 and TRBJ2-3; the D gene is possibly TRBD1 (5 bases). Germline CDR1 reads MNHNS; CDR2 reads SASEGT. The CDR3 spans 12 residues. The CDR3 sequence: CASSSGSDTQYF. The DNA for the CDR3 is TGTGCCAGCAGCTCAGGGTCAGATACCCAGTATTTT.

In its sample, this clone was seen many times. It may be a read error: a sequence one base away is much more abundant. V gene TRBV6-1 combines with J gene TRBJ2-1; TRBD1 matches 9 bases. This CDR3 spans 14 amino acids. From germline, CDR1 is MNHNS and CDR2 SASEGT. CDR3 residues: CASSKPGTGNGQFF. Here the CDR3 DNA reads TGTGCCAGCAGTAAGCCCGGGACAGGGAATGGGCAGTTCTTC.

There are many counts of this clone. The chain joins TRBV24-1 to TRBJ2-1, with 12 bases that match TRBD2. J gave up 9 bases and V 1 base, and 6 bases lay outside the gene matches. Germline V gene data show CDR1 as KGHDR and CDR2 as SFDVKD. The CDR3 covers 16 residues. The chain's CDR3 is CATSDFASGRAFEQFF. The DNA of the CDR3 is TGTGCCACCAGTGATTTTGCTAGCGGGAGGGCCTTTGAGCAGTTCTTC.

The chain is built from TRBV12-3 or TRBV12-4 and TRBJ2-5; 8 bases are shared with TRBD2. The CDR3 covers 14 residues. Trimming removed 8 bases from V and 2 bases from J; junction bases left unmatched: 7. CDR3 in amino acids: CASQVLADQETQYF. DNA for the CDR3: TGTGCCAGCCAGGTACTAGCGGATCAAGAGACCCAGTACTTC.

The chain combines TRBV27 with TRBJ2-7, with D possibly matching TRBD2 (5 bases). In germline, CDR1 is MNHEY, CDR2 SMNVEV (reference sequence). V was cut by 6 bases and J by 5 bases, with 11 bases left in between. The CDR3 is 12 amino acids. The CDR3 DNA is TGTGCCAGCAGCACTCCGGGGAACGAGCAGTACTTC. It is translated as CASSTPGNEQYF.

This chain links TRBV12-3 or TRBV12-4 with TRBJ1-2; no clear D. The CDR3 loop spans 11 amino acids. Trimming removed 4 bases from V and 5 bases from J, with 5 bases in between. DNA for the CDR3: TGTGCCAGCAGTTATGGGTATGGCTACACCTTC. Its protein is CASSYGYGYTF.

V usage is TRBV20-1 and J usage is TRBJ2-7, with 7 bases lining up with TRBD2. CDR3 length equals 13 residues. With 0 bases clipped from V and 5 bases from J, the junction kept 4 bases outside the gene matches. The V gene's germline CDR1 is DFQATT and CDR2 SNEGSKA (reference sequence). Written as DNA, the CDR3 is TGCAGTGCTAGAGATCTCAGCGGGAACGAGCAGTACTTC. It is translated as CSARDLSGNEQYF.

This clone was detected ten times or more. This rearrangement joins TRBV2 to TRBJ1-4, with a tentative D call TRBD1 (5 bases). This CDR3 is built from 16 residues. V was pared by 6 bases and J by 4 bases, with 18 bases between. Germline V gene data show CDR1 as SNHLY and CDR2 as FYNNEI. CDR3 sequence (DNA): TGTGCCAGCAGCCGGTTAGGGGCTGGGGGTAATGAAAAACTGTTTTTT. Its translation is CASSRLGAGGNEKLFF.

In this sample, this clone turned up many times. The chain is built from TRBV7-9 and TRBJ1-1; the D is unclear. Germline V CDR1 and CDR2: SEHNR, FQNEAQ (reference sequence). CDR3 length: 12 amino acids. V lost 2 bases to trimming and J lost 4 bases, with 5 bases between them. The CDR3 here is CASSLMVTEAFF. CDR3 sequence (DNA): TGTGCCAGCAGCTTAATGGTCACTGAAGCTTTCTTT.

The table lists this clone with many counts. DNA for the CDR3: TGTGCCAGTAGTATCAATATAGTACAGGGTTTCTACGGCTACACCTTC. This translates into CASSINIVQGFYGYTF. This chain links TRBV19 with TRBJ1-2, with D maybe TRBD1 (6 bases). CDR1 LNHDA and CDR2 SQIVND come from the germline V gene (reference sequence). The V end was cut by 3 bases, the J end by 8 bases, with 22 bases between. This CDR3 region has 16 residues.

At least ten counts were recorded for this clone. Distinct nucleotide sequences in the sample also encode this CDR3. V usage is TRBV7-8 and J usage is TRBJ2-2; a possible D gene is TRBD2 (5 bases). From germline, CDR1 is SGHVS and CDR2 FQNEAQ. Trimming removed 2 bases from V and 1 base from J, with 14 bases in between. The CDR3 is 17 residues long. CDR3 in amino acids: CASSLFVYSENTGELFF. Written as DNA, the CDR3 is TGTGCCAGCAGCTTATTCGTTTATAGCGAGAACACCGGGGAGCTGTTTTTT.

This clone was counted many times. This chain links TRBV6-4 with TRBJ2-3; maybe TRBD2 (5 bases). Per the germline V gene, CDR1 is MRHNA and CDR2 is SNTAGT. The CDR3 totals 13 residues. The germline V and J ends were trimmed by 10 bases and 2 bases, with 13 bases remaining between them. CDR3 region: CATGGGDTDTQYF. CDR3 DNA: TGTGCCACCGGAGGTGGAGACACAGATACGCAGTATTTT.

This clone was seen at least ten times. The rearrangement links TRBV5-1 to TRBJ2-2; D ambiguous. The CDR3 consists of 12 residues. The germline V and J ends were trimmed by 1 base and 6 bases, with 4 bases remaining between them. Germline-derived CDR1 and CDR2 are SGHRS and YFSETQ. CDR3 DNA sequence: TGCGCCAGCAGCTTGAAGCCCGGGGAGCTGTTTTTT. It translates to CASSLKPGELFF.

This clone was seen at least ten times. The chain recombines TRBV4-3 with TRBJ1-1; the match to TRBD1 covers 11 bases. Germline V gives CDR1 LGHNA, CDR2 YSLEER. J lost 5 bases, V lost 0 bases, and 11 bases had no gene match. CDR3 length equals 18 residues. The CDR3: CASSQEGGTGGSWTEAFF. The DNA for the CDR3 is TGCGCCAGCAGCCAAGAGGGAGGGACAGGGGGGTCCTGGACTGAAGCTTTCTTT.

This clone was counted ten times or more. This chain uses TRBV19 with TRBJ2-1, with a weak D call TRBD2 (6 bases). In germline, CDR1 is LNHDA, CDR2 SQIVND (reference sequence). Trimming cost V 3 bases and J 0 bases, with 18 bases left between them. The CDR3 sequence is 18 residues long. The CDR3 spells CASSMGLQGSSSYNEQFF. As DNA, the CDR3 is TGTGCCAGTAGTATGGGACTTCAAGGGAGTAGCTCCTACAATGAGCAGTTCTTC. The variable domain in full, with the rest retrieved from reference TRBV19 and TRBJ2-1, is DGGITQSPKYLFRKEGQNVTLSCEQNLNHDAMYWYRQDPGQGLRLIYYSQIVNDFQKGDIAEGYSVSREKKESFPLTVTSAQKNPTAFYLCASSMGLQGSSSYNEQFFGPGTRLTVL.

This clone was counted ten times or more. The gene calls are TRBV10-2 and TRBJ2-1; D call uncertain. Trimming took off 1 base at V and 6 bases at J, with 10 bases between the two ends. CDR1 is WSHSY and CDR2 is SAAADI in the germline V gene. The CDR3 has 14 amino acids. CDR3: CASSEYPNSNEQFF. The CDR3 DNA sequence: TGCGCCAGCAGTGAGTACCCTAACAGCAATGAGCAGTTCTTC.

This clone occurred many times. The gene calls are TRBV5-6 and TRBJ1-2, with 9 bases fitting TRBD1. The J segment lost 6 bases and the V segment lost 0 bases, leaving 9 bases of the junction unmatched. The germline CDR1 and CDR2 sequences are SGHDT and YYEEEE. The CDR3 is 16 amino acids. The CDR3 is CASSLGTGALLDGYTF. In nucleotides, the CDR3 is TGTGCCAGCAGCTTGGGGACAGGGGCCCTGCTCGATGGCTACACCTTC.

The table lists this clone with many counts. The chain is built from TRBV6-1 and TRBJ2-1; D remains unclear. V was cut by 5 bases and J by 0 bases, with 11 bases left in between. This CDR3 is built from 15 residues. Germline values: CDR1 MNHNS, CDR2 SASEGT. In nucleotides, the CDR3 is TGTGCCAGCAGTCCAGAGGAAGGCTCCTACAATGAGCAGTTCTTC. It is translated as CASSPEEGSYNEQFF.

By share of the sample, this clone is large. The chain joins TRBV19 to TRBJ2-2; TRBD2 matches 9 bases. Germline CDR1 and CDR2: LNHDA and SQIVND (reference sequence). Trimming at V came to 5 bases and at J to 7 bases, leaving 5 bases not matched to a gene. This CDR3 comprises 14 residues. CDR3 residues: CASSWASGDGELFF. DNA of the CDR3: TGTGCCAGTAGTTGGGCTAGCGGGGACGGGGAGCTGTTTTTT.

This clone was detected many times. The rearrangement joins TRBV7-8 to TRBJ2-7, with D unresolved. V was cut by 0 bases and J by 4 bases, with 10 bases left in between. The germline CDR1 and CDR2 sequences are SGHVS and FQNEAQ. The CDR3 consists of 14 residues. CDR3 residues: CASSLAGTAYEQYF. CDR3 nucleotide sequence: TGTGCCAGCAGCTTAGCGGGAACTGCATACGAGCAGTACTTC.

This clone came up many times. One junction end does not reproduce the germline sequence, and a read error may be involved. V gene TRBV10-1 combines with J gene TRBJ1-1; unclear D gene. This CDR3 region has 19 residues. CDR1 is WNHNN, CDR2 SYGVQD, per germline (reference sequence). CDR3 in DNA: TGCGCCAGCAGTGAGTCGATAGGACTGCCGTCTGGGCGAAGAACTGGAGCTTTCTTT. Its translation is CASSESIGLPSGRRTGAFF.

This clone was observed at least ten times. The CDR3 sequence: CASSLTPGYEQYF. For the CDR3, the DNA is TGTGCCAGTAGTCTAACGCCAGGGTACGAGCAGTACTTC. The gene calls are TRBV19 and TRBJ2-7; a weak D match, TRBD1 (5 bases). This CDR3 region has 13 residues. V lost 5 bases and J lost 4, with 12 bases in between. Germline CDR1 LNHDA, CDR2 SQIVND (reference sequence).

About this clone itself: The junction and the germline gene differ at one end; a read error may be behind it. The chain couples TRBV5-1 to TRBJ1-1; D may be TRBD1 (5 bases). Germline CDR1 and CDR2: SGHRS and YFSETQ. This CDR3 spans 14 amino acids. DNA for the CDR3: TGCGCCAACAGCCCCGGGGACGGGTACCCTGAAGCTTTCTTT. Translating it yields CANSPGDGYPEAFF.

This clone was seen many times. The J gene is TRBJ2-7, the V gene TRBV5-1; D unclear. Germline V lookup: CDR1 SGHRS, CDR2 YFSETQ. With 4 bases removed from V and 4 bases from J, the gap between germline ends came to 9 bases. The CDR3 totals 12 residues. CDR3 DNA: TGCGCCAGCAGCCCGTCTCGGTACGAGCAGTACTTC. Its translation: CASSPSRYEQYF.

This clone was recorded at least ten times. V gene TRBV10-3 combines with J gene TRBJ1-2, with D possibly TRBD1 on 5 matching bases. Looked up from germline, CDR1 is ENHRY and CDR2 is SYGVKD. There are 12 residues in the CDR3. V lost 3 bases and J 7 bases, leaving 9 bases between the germline ends. CDR3 bases: TGTGCCATCAGTGATCCAGGGTTTGGCTACACCTTC. Protein sequence: CAISDPGFGYTF.